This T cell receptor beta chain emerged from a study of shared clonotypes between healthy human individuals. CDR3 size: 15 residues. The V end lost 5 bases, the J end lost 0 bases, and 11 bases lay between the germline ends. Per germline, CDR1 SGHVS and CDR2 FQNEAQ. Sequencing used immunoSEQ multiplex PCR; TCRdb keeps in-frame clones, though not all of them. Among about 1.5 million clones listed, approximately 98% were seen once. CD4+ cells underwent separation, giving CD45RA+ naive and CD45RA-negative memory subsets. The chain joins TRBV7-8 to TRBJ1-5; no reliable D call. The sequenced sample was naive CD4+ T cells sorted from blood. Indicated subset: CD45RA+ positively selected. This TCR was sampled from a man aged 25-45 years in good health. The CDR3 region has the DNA TGTGCCAGCAGCGCCTGGTCCTATAGCAATCAGCCCCAGCATTTT. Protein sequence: CASSAWSYSNQPQHF.